This TCR beta chain was sequenced for a study of T cells in Graves' hyperthyroidism and ophthalmopathy. This clonotype has at least ten counts. On the basis of clinical symptoms, serum thyroxine and TRAb, thyroid ultrasound and orbital computed tomography, diagnoses were made. Amplified regions were TCR beta CDR3 sequences from RNA transcripts. TCR CDR3 regions were first amplified by RT-PCR with HTBI primers. TCRdb itself ran the multiplex PCR reads through MiXCR, one entry per CDR3 protein. Of 350,000 or so distinct CDR3 sequences listed, 15% to 20% were seen once; the top ten hold around 15%. Trimming removed 3 bases from V and 6 bases from J; junction bases left unmatched: 5. The germline gives CDR1 MNHEY, CDR2 SMNVEV (reference sequence). The CDR3 is 14 residues long.

The sequence came from a woman between 35 and 50 years old with Graves' ophthalmopathy. The sequenced sample consisted of blood. This chain connects TRBV27 to TRBJ1-5; 7 positions agree with TRBD1. The CDR3 protein is CASSFTGEGQPQHF. CDR3 coding DNA: TGTGCCAGCAGTTTTACAGGGGAAGGTCAGCCCCAGCATTTT.